The 30 T cell receptor beta chains below were found in one sample sequenced in a study of shared T cell receptors in the human thymus. Clones were read by immunoSEQ multiplex PCR, and TCRdb kept only the in-frame ones, dropping some. The profile covers 700,000 or so clones, with 70% to 90% appearing a single time and roughly 0.01% taken by the ten largest. This sample was shared with a second study, whose subject was human thymus T cells.

Specimen: thymocytes. These receptors originate from a girl less than two years old with a congenital heart defect.

The chain is built from TRBV7-8 and TRBJ1-1; 7 bases are a match to TRBD1. The length of the CDR3 is 18 residues. In germline, CDR1 is SGHVS, CDR2 FQNEAQ. Trimming removed 0 bases from V and 8 bases from J; junction bases left unmatched: 18. CDR3 sequence (DNA): TGTGCCAGCAGCTTAGCATCCCATGCCCTGGGACAGAGGGGCGAAGCTTTCTTT. This codes for CASSLASHALGQRGEAFF.

The chain combines TRBV19 with TRBJ1-1; TRBD1 is a possible D gene (5 bases). V lost 3 bases, J lost 5 bases, and 25 bases lay in between. Per the germline V gene, CDR1 is LNHDA and CDR2 is SQIVND (reference sequence). The CDR3 has 18 residues. CDR3 in DNA: TGTGCCAGTAGTATTTTGTCAATTGGAAGGGGCAGGGAAACTGAAGCTTTCTTT. It encodes CASSILSIGRGRETEAFF.

The V call is TRBV7-9, the J call TRBJ2-5; 10 positions agree with TRBD2. V dropped 7 bases and J dropped 3; count of bases not matched to a gene: 14. Germline CDR1 SEHNR, CDR2 FQNEAQ (reference sequence). The CDR3 spans 17 residues. The DNA of the CDR3 is TGTGCCAGCACCAAAACAGCGGGGGGGCCTGCTAAAGAGACCCAGTACTTC. It specifies CASTKTAGGPAKETQYF. The variable domain in full, completed from reference TRBV7-9 and TRBJ2-5, reads DTGVSQNPRHKITKRGQNVTFRCDPISEHNRLYWYRQTLGQGPEFLTYFQNEAQLEKSRLLSDRFSAERPKGSFSTLEIQRTEQGDSAMYLCASTKTAGGPAKETQYFGPGTRLLVL.

The V gene is TRBV10-3, the J gene TRBJ1-1; 10 bases are shared with TRBD1. Unmatched junction bases numbered 8, after V lost 6 bases and J lost 4 bases. The CDR3 is 15 amino acids. Germline V gene lookup returns CDR1 ENHRY and CDR2 SYGVKD. CDR3 residues: CAIRDRGYWGTEAFF. DNA of the CDR3: TGTGCCATCAGGGACAGGGGGTATTGGGGCACTGAAGCTTTCTTT.

This chain uses TRBV27 with TRBJ1-6, with 7 bases that match TRBD1. This CDR3 is built from 15 residues. V gave up 0 bases and J gave up 7 bases; unmatched junction bases: 3. The germline V gene encodes CDR1 MNHEY and CDR2 SMNVEV (reference sequence). In DNA form, the CDR3 reads TGTGCCAGCAGTTTATCCGGCAGGGGGAATTCACCCCTCCACTTT. This gives the protein CASSLSGRGNSPLHF.

This chain links TRBV5-1 with TRBJ2-7, with D possibly being TRBD1 (6 bases). Trimming stripped 0 bases from V and 0 bases from J, with 10 bases between. This CDR3 is built from 15 residues. The germline V gene encodes CDR1 SGHRS and CDR2 YFSETQ. The CDR3, as DNA: TGCGCCAGCAGCTTGGATACAGGGTGCTCCTACGAGCAGTACTTC. The encoded protein is CASSLDTGCSYEQYF. Combining the CDR3 with reference TRBV5-1 and TRBJ2-7 gives the whole variable domain KAGVTQTPRYLIKTRGQQVTLSCSPISGHRSVSWYQQTPGQGLQFLFEYFSETQRNKGNFPGRFSGRQFSNSRSEMNVSTLELGDSALYLCASSLDTGCSYEQYFGPGTRLTVT.

This clone has a single count. The V and J genes are TRBV5-1 and TRBJ1-1; D is uncertain. Trimming shortened V by 0 bases and J by 0 bases, and 12 bases separated the two germline ends. The CDR3 is made up of 16 amino acids. Germline V gene lookup returns CDR1 SGHRS and CDR2 YFSETQ. The DNA of the CDR3 is TGCGCCAGCAGCTTGGTACCGAGCGCTATGAACACTGAAGCTTTCTTT. It specifies CASSLVPSAMNTEAFF.

The chain joins TRBV15 to TRBJ1-1, with 11 bases lining up with TRBD1. Germline V gene data show CDR1 as LNHNV and CDR2 as YYDKDF (reference sequence). The CDR3 extends over 19 amino acids. V lost 3 bases to trimming and J lost 0 bases; unmatched junction nucleotides: 12. The CDR3 spells CATSRSSGQGERVNTEAFF. DNA of the CDR3: TGTGCCACCAGCAGGTCGTCGGGACAGGGGGAAAGGGTGAACACTGAAGCTTTCTTT.

The chain links TRBV10-2 to TRBJ1-2; a weak D match, TRBD1 (6 bases). Germline V gene sequence: CDR1 WSHSY, CDR2 SAAADI. With 6 bases removed from V and 7 bases from J, the gap between germline ends came to 15 bases. The CDR3 has 13 residues. The CDR3 nucleotides are TGCGCCAGCAGCAAGGACAGACTTACTGGCTACACCTTC. This encodes CASSKDRLTGYTF.

The chain recombines TRBV5-5 with TRBJ2-7; D is unresolved. Trimming removed 0 bases at V and 2 bases at J, with 6 bases between. Looked up from germline, CDR1 is SGHKS and CDR2 is YYEKEE (reference sequence). The CDR3 is made up of 13 amino acids. The CDR3 nucleotides are TGTGCCAGCAGCTTGGGGCCAACCTACGAGCAGTACTTC. Translation gives CASSLGPTYEQYF.

As for this clone: At the DNA level, this CDR3 is encoded by other sequences in the same sample as well. This chain links TRBV25-1 with TRBJ1-2, with 10 positions matching TRBD1. The CDR3 sequence is 13 residues long. V gave up 5 bases and J gave up 5 bases; unmatched junction bases: 2. Germline loops: CDR1 MGHDK, CDR2 SYGVNS. CDR3: CASSSDRGYGYTF. The CDR3 nucleotides are TGTGCCAGCAGTTCGGACAGGGGGTATGGCTACACCTTC.

The chain employs TRBV4-1 and TRBJ1-1; possibly TRBD1 for D (5 bases). The CDR3 has 17 residues. V was clipped by 2 bases and J by 0 bases, with 16 bases between them. The germline V gene has CDR1 MGHRA and CDR2 YSYEKL. CDR3 nucleotides: TGCGCCAGCAGCCAATTCCAGGGCCTCCCGGTGAACACTGAAGCTTTCTTT. Translated: CASSQFQGLPVNTEAFF.

The V gene is TRBV5-6, the J gene TRBJ1-3; no firm D call. CDR3 length: 15 residues. With 4 bases removed from V and 2 bases from J, the gap between germline ends came to 13 bases. Germline assignment: CDR1 SGHDT and CDR2 YYEEEE. This chain's CDR3 is CASSPGPQTGNTIYF. The CDR3 DNA is TGTGCCAGCAGCCCTGGCCCCCAGACTGGAAACACCATATATTTT.

This chain links TRBV28 with TRBJ2-3; D perhaps matches TRBD2 (5 bases). Trimming left V 10 bases short and J 6 bases short, with 26 bases between. This CDR3 is 16 amino acids long. Germline V gene lookup returns CDR1 MDHEN and CDR2 SYDVKM. CDR3 sequence (DNA): TGTGCCACCCTCATGTCACACAAGGGAGAATTGGATACGCAGTATTTT. It specifies CATLMSHKGELDTQYF.

The genes are TRBV19 and TRBJ2-7; D possibly corresponds to TRBD2 (7 bases). V was pared by 2 bases and J by 1 base, with 15 bases between. Germline-derived CDR1 and CDR2 are LNHDA and SQIVND (reference sequence). This CDR3 region has 16 residues. The CDR3 loop reads CASSIRRGLSSYEQYF. The CDR3 DNA follows: TGTGCCAGTAGTATAAGGCGGGGGCTCTCTTCCTACGAGCAGTACTTC.

The chain employs TRBV11-2 and TRBJ1-6; D remains unclear. Trimming removed 5 bases at V and 8 bases at J, with 22 bases between. The V gene's germline CDR1 is SGHAT and CDR2 FQNNGV. CDR3 length equals 17 residues. The CDR3 DNA sequence: TGTGCCAGCAGCGTAAGCCATGGACTGCAGCACCATTCACCCCTCCACTTT. Its protein is CASSVSHGLQHHSPLHF.

The chain links TRBV6-1 to TRBJ2-7; TRBD1 agrees at 8 bases. J lost 3 bases, V lost 2 bases, and 12 bases had no gene match. The CDR3 consists of 17 residues. CDR1 MNHNS and CDR2 SASEGT come from the germline V gene. For the CDR3, the DNA is TGTGCCAGCAGTGAAAATCCTCTACAGGGGGAAAGCTACGAGCAGTACTTC. It yields the protein CASSENPLQGESYEQYF.

The rearrangement links TRBV5-1 to TRBJ1-1; D unresolved. Trimming took 0 bases from V and 5 from J, leaving 14 bases between them. The CDR3 runs 15 residues. CDR1 is SGHRS, CDR2 YFSETQ, per germline. The CDR3 loop reads CASSLDRQRLTEAFF. The CDR3 DNA reads as TGCGCCAGCAGCTTGGACCGTCAAAGACTGACTGAAGCTTTCTTT.

The chain uses TRBV4-1 and TRBJ1-2, with 8 nucleotides matching TRBD1. The J segment lost 2 bases and the V segment lost 0 bases, leaving 5 bases of the junction unmatched. Germline V gene sequence: CDR1 MGHRA, CDR2 YSYEKL. The CDR3 length is 16 residues. The CDR3 here is CASSQDSPGGNYGYTF. CDR3 nucleotide sequence: TGCGCCAGCAGCCAAGACTCCCCAGGGGGCAACTATGGCTACACCTTC.

The chain employs TRBV5-6 and TRBJ2-3; TRBD2 matches 7 bases. With V trimmed by 5 bases and J by 3 bases, 9 bases remained unmatched. Germline CDR1 reads SGHDT; CDR2 reads YYEEEE. This CDR3 spans 15 amino acids. For the CDR3, the DNA is TGTGCCAGCAGTCCCCGACTAGCAGAGACAGATACGCAGTATTTT. Translation: CASSPRLAETDTQYF.

CDR3 DNA: TGTGCCAGCAGGGACAGGGCCTCCTACGAGCAGTACTTC. This codes for CASRDRASYEQYF. The chain carries TRBV6-1 and TRBJ2-7; TRBD1 matches 8 bases. Trimming removed 6 bases from V and 0 bases from J; junction bases left unmatched: 1. CDR1 and CDR2 (germline): MNHNS, SASEGT. The CDR3 is 13 amino acids.

V gene TRBV7-8 combines with J gene TRBJ2-1, with TRBD2 identical over 8 bases. Germline trimming cut 4 bases from V and 2 bases from J; bases unmatched to any gene: 7. The CDR3 is 16 residues long. Germline V gene sequence: CDR1 SGHVS, CDR2 FQNEAQ. CDR3 loop: CASSSERGPTYNEQFF. Here the CDR3 DNA reads TGTGCCAGCAGCTCAGAGCGGGGGCCGACCTACAATGAGCAGTTCTTC.

The chain has TRBV18 and TRBJ1-5; 7 positions match TRBD1. V dropped 3 bases and J dropped 4; count of bases not matched to a gene: 3. There are 14 residues in the CDR3. Germline loops: CDR1 KGHSH, CDR2 LQKENI. The CDR3 sequence: CASSPGQVNQPQHF. For the CDR3, the DNA is TGTGCCAGCTCACCTGGACAGGTAAATCAGCCCCAGCATTTT.

This clone was observed a single time. In DNA form, the CDR3 reads TGTGCCAGCAGCTTAGGGGGGGCTAGCGGCCAAGAGACCCAGTACTTC. Translating gives CASSLGGASGQETQYF. This chain uses TRBV7-3 with TRBJ2-5; maybe TRBD2 (7 bases). Germline CDR1 and CDR2: SGHTA and FQGTGA. The CDR3 is made up of 16 amino acids. V was pared by 2 bases and J by 1 base, with 14 bases between.

The rearrangement uses TRBV4-1 and TRBJ2-7; TRBD2 agrees at 9 bases. Trimming removed 1 base from V and 4 bases from J; junction bases left unmatched: 8. The germline CDR1 and CDR2 sequences are MGHRA and YSYEKL. The CDR3 sequence is 16 residues long. The CDR3 reads CASSQVQRGDLYEQYF. The CDR3 DNA is TGCGCCAGCAGCCAAGTCCAGCGGGGGGACCTATACGAGCAGTACTTC.

V and J are TRBV13 and TRBJ1-5, with 7 bases lining up with TRBD1. CDR1 and CDR2 from the germline V gene are PRHDT and FYEKMQ (reference sequence). CDR3 length equals 15 residues. With 4 bases clipped from V and 9 bases from J, the junction kept 12 bases outside the gene matches. The CDR3 DNA sequence: TGTGCCAGCAGCTCTAGACAGGGAGTGGTAGGGCCCCAGCATTTT. Translation gives CASSSRQGVVGPQHF.

This chain links TRBV4-1 with TRBJ1-2, with 9 positions matching TRBD1. Looked up from germline, CDR1 is MGHRA and CDR2 is YSYEKL. The CDR3 covers 22 residues. With V trimmed by 4 bases and J by 1 base, 25 bases remained unmatched. The CDR3 nucleotides are TGCGCCAGCAGCCGAACGAAGGGGACAGGGTTTACCGGAGCCCCCCGTAACTATGGCTACACCTTC. As protein: CASSRTKGTGFTGAPRNYGYTF.

This clone was observed a single time. The chain recombines TRBV11-2 with TRBJ2-7; TRBD1 matches 7 bases. The junction had 15 bases not matched to a gene; V was cut back by 4 bases and J by 0 bases. Germline CDR1 is SGHAT and CDR2 is FQNNGV. The CDR3 sequence is 18 residues long. CDR3 amino acids: CASSWRPGQNPSSYEQYF. For the CDR3, the DNA is TGTGCCAGCAGCTGGCGCCCGGGACAGAACCCTAGCTCCTACGAGCAGTACTTC.

This clone was counted a few times. The chain uses TRBV5-1 and TRBJ1-6, with 7 positions matching TRBD1. CDR1 and CDR2 from the germline V gene are SGHRS and YFSETQ. The CDR3 length is 14 residues. V shed 7 bases, J shed 7 bases, and the junction held 8 bases outside the gene matches. In nucleotides, the CDR3 is TGCGCCAGCCGCCCAGACAGGGAGAATTCACCCCTCCACTTT. Residues: CASRPDRENSPLHF.

The chain combines TRBV19 with TRBJ1-2, with unresolved D. The V and J ends lost 3 bases and 2 bases respectively, with 7 bases between them. The CDR3 extends over 13 amino acids. CDR1 and CDR2 (germline): LNHDA, SQIVND (reference sequence). The CDR3 loop reads CASSMRRNYGYTF. CDR3 nucleotides: TGTGCCAGTAGTATGCGCAGGAACTATGGCTACACCTTC. Full variable domain (missing parts from reference TRBV19 and TRBJ1-2): DGGITQSPKYLFRKEGQNVTLSCEQNLNHDAMYWYRQDPGQGLRLIYYSQIVNDFQKGDIAEGYSVSREKKESFPLTVTSAQKNPTAFYLCASSMRRNYGYTFGSGTRLTVV.